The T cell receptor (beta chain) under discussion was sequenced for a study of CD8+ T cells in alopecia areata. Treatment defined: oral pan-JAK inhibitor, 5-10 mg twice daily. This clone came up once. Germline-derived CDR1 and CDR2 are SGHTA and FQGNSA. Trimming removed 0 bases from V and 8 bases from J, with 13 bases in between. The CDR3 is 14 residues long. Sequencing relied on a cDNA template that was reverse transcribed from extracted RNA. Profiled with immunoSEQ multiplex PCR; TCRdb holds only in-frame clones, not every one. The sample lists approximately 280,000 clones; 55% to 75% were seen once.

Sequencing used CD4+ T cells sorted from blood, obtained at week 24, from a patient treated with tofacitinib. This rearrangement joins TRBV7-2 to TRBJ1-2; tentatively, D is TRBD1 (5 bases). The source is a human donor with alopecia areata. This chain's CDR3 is CASSLAQGPRGYTF. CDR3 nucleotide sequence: TGTGCCAGCAGCTTAGCTCAGGGCCCAAGGGGCTACACCTTC.